What follows are 28 T cell receptor beta chains derived from one specimen sequenced in a study of T cells in tumors after PD-1 blockade. The data were produced by immunoSEQ multiplex PCR, yet TCRdb's version contains in-frame clones alone and is incomplete. Of approximately 20,000 clones in the sample, over 75% were seen once. The starting material was PBMCs, obtained after anti-PD-1 therapy. The origin of the receptors is a human donor with advanced basal cell or squamous cell carcinoma (not recorded which).

The chain links TRBV28 to TRBJ1-2; 9 nucleotides match TRBD1. In germline, CDR1 is MDHEN, CDR2 SYDVKM. This CDR3 spans 15 amino acids. J gave up 7 bases and V 4 bases, and 10 bases lay outside the gene matches. CDR3 protein: CASSSAGTGNRGYTF. The CDR3 bases are TGTGCCAGCAGTTCAGCGGGGACAGGGAATCGTGGCTACACCTTC.

This clone was seen only a few times. This rearrangement joins TRBV5-1 to TRBJ1-1; D is ambiguous. V lost 4 bases, J lost 0 bases, and 7 bases lay in between. The CDR3 length is 13 residues. The germline gives CDR1 SGHRS, CDR2 YFSETQ. The CDR3 here is CASSVGMNTEAFF. Here the CDR3 DNA reads TGCGCCAGCAGCGTGGGCATGAACACTGAAGCTTTCTTT.

This chain uses TRBV12-3 or TRBV12-4 with TRBJ2-1, with D perhaps matching TRBD2 (5 bases). The CDR3 covers 13 residues. The V and J ends lost 1 base and 4 bases respectively, with 5 bases between them. The CDR3 reads CASSLGTYNEQFF. DNA of the CDR3: TGTGCCAGCAGTTTAGGGACTTACAATGAGCAGTTCTTC.

This clone showed up just once. The chain joins TRBV2 to TRBJ2-7; 10 bases are a match to TRBD1. The germline V gene encodes CDR1 SNHLY and CDR2 FYNNEI. With 6 bases clipped from V and 12 bases from J, the junction kept 11 bases outside the gene matches. This CDR3 is built from 13 residues. CDR3 nucleotides: TGTGCCAGCAGAGACGACAGGGGGCGAGGTTTGTACTTC. Protein: CASRDDRGRGLYF.

The CDR3, as DNA: TGTGCCAGCAGCCGGACAGGGTCCTACGAGCAGTACTTC. This sequence encodes CASSRTGSYEQYF. J is TRBJ2-7 and V is TRBV5-4, with TRBD1 matching 8 bases. V was pared by 4 bases and J by 1 base, with 1 base of the junction left unmatched. Germline lookup yields CDR1 SGHNT and CDR2 YYREEE (reference sequence). CDR3 size: 13 residues.

The rearrangement links TRBV5-1 to TRBJ1-6; 8 bases agree with TRBD1. The CDR3 covers 14 residues. CDR1 SGHRS and CDR2 YFSETQ come from the germline V gene. V lost 6 bases and J lost 10; bases outside the gene matches: 9. The CDR3 coding sequence is TGCGCCAGCAAACCCGACAGGGGCAACTCACCCCTCCACTTT. As protein: CASKPDRGNSPLHF. Based on the CDR3 plus reference TRBV5-1 and TRBJ1-6, the full variable domain is KAGVTQTPRYLIKTRGQQVTLSCSPISGHRSVSWYQQTPGQGLQFLFEYFSETQRNKGNFPGRFSGRQFSNSRSEMNVSTLELGDSALYLCASKPDRGNSPLHFGNGTRLTVT.

This chain uses TRBV7-2 with TRBJ2-5; TRBD1 agrees at 9 bases. The trim removed 5 bases at V and 7 bases at J, leaving 11 bases unmatched. Germline values: CDR1 SGHTA, CDR2 FQGNSA. This CDR3 is 15 amino acids long. The CDR3 DNA sequence: TGTGCCAGCAGCACCGGGACAGGGCGAGTGGGGACCCAGTACTTC. Translation: CASSTGTGRVGTQYF.

The rearrangement links TRBV24-1 to TRBJ1-5; D is unclear. CDR1 is KGHDR, CDR2 SFDVKD, per germline. The CDR3 covers 15 residues. V was clipped by 7 bases and J by 2 bases, with 14 bases between them. This CDR3 reads CATSREGEGNQPQHF. The CDR3 DNA reads TGTGCCACCAGCCGAGAGGGCGAGGGCAATCAGCCCCAGCATTTT.

This chain joins TRBV28 and TRBJ1-3, with D possibly being TRBD1 (6 bases). The CDR3 sequence is 14 residues long. Trimming removed 5 bases at V and 7 bases at J, with 15 bases between. Looked up from germline, CDR1 is MDHEN and CDR2 is SYDVKM. CDR3 amino acids: CASSPGGGTNTIYF. In DNA, the CDR3 is TGTGCCAGCAGTCCTGGAGGGGGTACGAACACCATATATTTT.

This clone was detected only a few times. The chain is built from TRBV3-1 (or the pseudogene TRBV3-2) and TRBJ2-1, with D hard to call. Trimming pared 4 bases from V and 5 bases from J, leaving 15 bases between. The germline V gene has CDR1 LGHDT and CDR2 YNNKEL (reference sequence). There are 15 residues in the CDR3. The CDR3 region is CASSPPEPTHNEQFF. CDR3 sequence (DNA): TGTGCCAGCAGCCCCCCCGAGCCTACCCACAATGAGCAGTTCTTC.

CDR3 bases: TGTGCCAGCTCAGATCGGCGGGGGGGCTACGAGCAGTACTTC. The encoded protein is CASSDRRGGYEQYF. The rearrangement joins TRBV18 to TRBJ2-7; 9 bases line up with TRBD2. The CDR3 loop spans 14 amino acids. Germline V gene lookup returns CDR1 KGHSH and CDR2 LQKENI. V shed 5 bases and J 3 bases; nucleotides not matched to a gene: 5.

This chain links TRBV19 with TRBJ2-7; no clear D gene. V was clipped by 6 bases and J by 1 base, with 16 bases between them. The CDR3 covers 15 residues. CDR1 LNHDA and CDR2 SQIVND come from the germline V gene (reference sequence). CDR3: CASSLVAHSSYEQYF. In DNA form, the CDR3 reads TGTGCCAGTAGCCTTGTGGCCCATTCTTCCTACGAGCAGTACTTC.

The V call is TRBV6-6, the J call TRBJ1-4, with D uncertain. The germline V gene has CDR1 MNHNY and CDR2 SVGAGI (reference sequence). The length of the CDR3 is 14 residues. Trimming took off 5 bases at V and 8 bases at J, with 15 bases between the two ends. The DNA for the CDR3 is TGTGCCAGCAGTCCCGGTCTCGGAGGAGAAAAACTGTTTTTT. Its protein is CASSPGLGGEKLFF.

The chain uses TRBV7-9 and TRBJ2-5; 12 bases agree with TRBD1. CDR3 length: 15 amino acids. Germline V gene data show CDR1 as SEHNR and CDR2 as FQNEAQ (reference sequence). V trimming: 5 bases; J trimming: 5 bases; junction bases outside the gene matches: 6. CDR3 sequence: CASSAGTGGLETQYF. The CDR3 DNA reads TGTGCCAGCAGCGCGGGGACAGGGGGCCTGGAGACCCAGTACTTC.

The chain links TRBV5-4 to TRBJ1-4; D gene unclear. V lost 3 bases and J 11 bases, leaving 8 bases between the germline ends. CDR3 size: 11 residues. Germline loops: CDR1 SGHNT, CDR2 YYREEE (reference sequence). As DNA, the CDR3 is TGTGCCAGCAGCTCCCCGCCCAAACTGTTTTTT. It yields the protein CASSSPPKLFF.

The chain is built from TRBV28 and TRBJ2-3; 13 positions agree with TRBD2. The CDR3 is 17 amino acids. Germline V gene lookup returns CDR1 MDHEN and CDR2 SYDVKM. J was trimmed by 3 bases and V by 2 bases; bases with no gene match: 5. The chain's CDR3 is CASSLSGLAGVTDTQYF. In DNA form, the CDR3 reads TGTGCCAGCAGTTTAAGTGGACTAGCGGGAGTGACAGATACGCAGTATTTT.

The chain employs TRBV11-3 and TRBJ2-3; D gene ambiguous. CDR1 and CDR2 from the germline V gene are SGHNT and YENEEA. V lost 2 bases and J 5 bases, leaving 8 bases between the germline ends. The CDR3 consists of 13 residues. CDR3 nucleotide sequence: TGTGCCAGCAGCTTATTGGCCTTAGATACGCAGTATTTT. The encoded protein is CASSLLALDTQYF.

The chain is built from TRBV5-5 and TRBJ1-3; D ambiguous. This CDR3 has 13 residues. The germline V gene has CDR1 SGHKS and CDR2 YYEKEE (reference sequence). Trimming removed 3 bases from V and 7 bases from J, with 11 bases in between. CDR3 nucleotide sequence: TGTGCCAGCAGCTACGGCCTCGGGAACACCATATATTTT. It is translated as CASSYGLGNTIYF.

As DNA, the CDR3 is TGTGCCAGTAGTATGGGGGAGGGGAGTTACAATGAGCAGTTCTTC. It translates to CASSMGEGSYNEQFF. The rearrangement links TRBV19 to TRBJ2-1, with 7 bases matching TRBD2. The CDR3 runs to 15 residues. J was trimmed by 4 bases and V by 3 bases; bases with no gene match: 6. The V gene's germline CDR1 is LNHDA and CDR2 SQIVND (reference sequence).

V and J are TRBV21-1 and TRBJ1-6. TRBV21-1 has pseudogene status. CDR3 length equals 16 residues. The CDR3 sequence is CASTSGPGTGGSPLHF. CDR3 DNA sequence: TGTGCCAGCACCTCTGGGCCCGGGACCGGCGGTTCACCCCTCCACTTT.

V usage is TRBV29-1 and J usage is TRBJ2-7, with D perhaps matching TRBD1 or TRBD2 (5 bases each). The V gene lost 6 bases and the J gene lost 8 bases, with 23 bases spanning the gap. CDR3 length: 14 amino acids. In germline, CDR1 is SQVTM, CDR2 ANQGSEA. Here the CDR3 DNA reads TGCAGCGTCCCAGAGGGGCGTTCCAACGGACAGCAGTACTTC. Translated, it gives CSVPEGRSNGQQYF.

The genes are TRBV27 and TRBJ2-5; 7 bases are a match to TRBD2. The germline gives CDR1 MNHEY, CDR2 SMNVEV (reference sequence). The CDR3 runs to 16 residues. V lost 4 bases to trimming and J lost 7 bases; unmatched junction nucleotides: 15. The DNA of the CDR3 is TGTGCCAGCAGTTCACCCTTTGCGGGGGAGCGAGGGACCCAGTACTTC. Translation: CASSSPFAGERGTQYF.

In this sample, this clone turned up once. This chain links TRBV5-1 with TRBJ2-5; 8 positions agree with TRBD1. V lost 4 bases to trimming and J lost 5 bases; unmatched junction nucleotides: 4. Germline assignment: CDR1 SGHRS and CDR2 YFSETQ. This CDR3 spans 13 amino acids. CDR3 nucleotides: TGCGCCAGCAGCCCCACAGGGGGTGAGACCCAGTACTTC. As protein: CASSPTGGETQYF.

The chain joins TRBV4-1 to TRBJ2-7, with D unclear. Germline CDR1 and CDR2: MGHRA and YSYEKL. Trimming took 2 bases from V and 4 from J, leaving 9 bases between them. The CDR3 has 13 amino acids. The CDR3 DNA reads as TGCGCCAGCAGCCAAAATAACGGGTACGAGCAGTACTTC. It encodes CASSQNNGYEQYF.

V usage is TRBV6-5 and J usage is TRBJ2-5; D gene unclear. CDR1 and CDR2 (germline): MNHEY, SVGAGI. The CDR3 consists of 12 residues. Trimming pared 7 bases from V and 0 bases from J, leaving 6 bases between. DNA of the CDR3: TGTGCCAGCACGGTGAACCAAGAGACCCAGTACTTC. Amino acid sequence: CASTVNQETQYF.

This sequence joins TRBV11-1 and TRBJ2-2, with 8 bases that match TRBD1. The CDR3 covers 14 residues. V was pared by 6 bases and J by 6 bases, with 6 bases of the junction left unmatched. CDR1 and CDR2 from the germline V gene are SGHAT and FQDESV (reference sequence). The CDR3 DNA is TGTGCCAGCAGAGCAGGGGGCGCATCCGGGGAGCTGTTTTTT. Encoded protein: CASRAGGASGELFF.

This clone was recorded once. V usage is TRBV15 and J usage is TRBJ1-4; 11 bases agree with TRBD1. V was pared by 4 bases and J by 8 bases, with 12 bases of the junction left unmatched. Per the germline V gene, CDR1 is LNHNV and CDR2 is YYDKDF (reference sequence). This CDR3 contains 17 residues. Here the CDR3 reads CATSTRDRGGSGEKLFF. DNA of the CDR3: TGTGCCACCAGCACCCGGGACAGGGGGGGTTCTGGGGAAAAACTGTTTTTT.

This chain joins TRBV7-9 and TRBJ2-1; a weak D match, TRBD2 (5 bases). CDR3 length: 14 amino acids. With 5 bases removed from V and 5 bases from J, the gap between germline ends came to 13 bases. Germline V gives CDR1 SEHNR, CDR2 FQNEAQ (reference sequence). The CDR3 sequence is CASSVGARDNEQFF. The CDR3, as DNA: TGTGCCAGCAGCGTGGGAGCCAGAGACAATGAGCAGTTCTTC.